This TCR beta chain was obtained from a study of radiotherapy plus CTLA-4 blockade in lung cancer. The wider study: Of the patients, more than 15% showed objective responses and around 32% attained disease control. Whole-study findings and limits: Best predicting response, reportedly, were early blood T cell clone dynamics, with interferon-beta. Blood-borne expansion of tumor-derived TCR clones followed radiotherapy plus ipilimumab.

In regard to this clone: Its antigen is unknown. The germline gene is not matched at one end of the junction; a read error may be the cause.

Germline loops: CDR1 LGHNA, CDR2 YNFKEQ. The CDR3 consists of 15 residues. Sequencing used immunoSEQ multiplex PCR; TCRdb keeps in-frame clones, though not all of them. Of 85,000 to 100,000 clones in the sample, 70% to 90% are singletons; the top ten hold 16%. Lung cancer patients with chemo-refractory metastatic non-small-cell disease were given focal radiation plus CTLA-4 blockade with ipilimumab. This sequence joins TRBV4-2 and TRBJ1-4; D uncertain. Source: peripheral blood, taken from a patient treated with radiotherapy plus ipilimumab. The receptor was isolated from a human donor with non-small cell lung cancer that progressed on radiotherapy plus ipilimumab. CDR3 coding DNA: TGTGCCAGCAGCCAAGGGTATAAGGAAGATGAAAAACTGTCTTTT. It yields the protein CASSQGYKEDEKLSF.